This passage covers 19 T cell receptor beta chains from one sample sequenced in a study of T cells in Graves' hyperthyroidism and ophthalmopathy. Amplified regions were TCR beta CDR3 sequences from RNA transcripts. Initially, a first-round RT-PCR of the TCR CDR3 employed the HTBI primer set. TCRdb ran MiXCR on the multiplex PCR reads and lists one entry per CDR3 protein. The table includes about 590,000 distinct CDR3 sequences, about 15% detected once. Sample: blood. Receptors originate from a woman under 40 with Graves' hyperthyroidism.

This clonotype has only a few counts. The gene calls are TRBV18 and TRBJ2-2, with 10 positions matching TRBD1. Germline loops: CDR1 KGHSH, CDR2 LQKENI. With V trimmed by 5 bases and J by 4 bases, 4 bases remained unmatched. This CDR3 spans 15 amino acids. Here the CDR3 DNA reads TGTGCCAGCTCAACACGGACAGGGGGCACCGGGGAGCTGTTTTTT. This gives the protein CASSTRTGGTGELFF.

This clonotype was recorded many times. The J gene is TRBJ2-1, the V gene TRBV5-1, with 11 bases aligning to TRBD2. Trimming at V came to 2 bases and at J to 6 bases, leaving 10 bases not matched to a gene. Germline V CDR1 and CDR2: SGHRS, YFSETQ. The CDR3 has 17 amino acids. The CDR3 protein is CASSFDSTSGTLNEQFF. DNA for the CDR3: TGCGCCAGCAGCTTTGACTCGACTAGCGGGACGCTCAATGAGCAGTTCTTC.

This clonotype was observed at least ten times. The chain has TRBV6-1 and TRBJ2-7; TRBD2 matches 8 bases. Germline assignment: CDR1 MNHNS and CDR2 SASEGT. There are 15 residues in the CDR3. With 6 bases clipped from V and 2 bases from J, the junction kept 9 bases outside the gene matches. The CDR3 is CASSRGGLTPYEQYF. CDR3 sequence (DNA): TGTGCCAGCAGCCGGGGGGGACTAACGCCCTACGAGCAGTACTTC.

This clonotype was recorded many times. V is TRBV20-1 and J is TRBJ2-1; 8 positions match TRBD2. CDR3 size: 17 residues. V lost 0 bases, J lost 4 bases, and 11 bases stayed unmatched. The V gene's germline CDR1 is DFQATT and CDR2 SNEGSKA (reference sequence). DNA of the CDR3: TGCAGTGCTAGAGATCCGCTAGCGGGTGACGCATACAATGAGCAGTTCTTC. This sequence encodes CSARDPLAGDAYNEQFF.

This clonotype was observed many times. The chain links TRBV18 to TRBJ2-7; no reliable D call. The CDR3 is made up of 15 amino acids. The V and J ends lost 4 bases and 3 bases respectively, with 16 bases between them. CDR1 is KGHSH, CDR2 LQKENI, per germline. The CDR3 nucleotides are TGTGCCAGCTCACGTCGTCAAGTCGGGCACTACGAGCAGTACTTC. Its translation is CASSRRQVGHYEQYF.

The V and J genes are TRBV11-3 and TRBJ1-4; the match to TRBD1 covers 9 bases. Germline V gene sequence: CDR1 SGHNT, CDR2 YENEEA. Germline trimming cut 5 bases from V and 7 bases from J; bases unmatched to any gene: 8. This CDR3 spans 15 amino acids. CDR3 region: CASSTRTGVTEKLFF. CDR3 coding DNA: TGTGCCAGCAGCACTAGGACAGGGGTGACTGAAAAACTGTTTTTT.

This clonotype was picked up a small number of times. This rearrangement joins TRBV19 to TRBJ2-1; D is undetermined. CDR1 is LNHDA, CDR2 SQIVND, per germline (reference sequence). V gave up 3 bases and J gave up 6 bases, with 3 bases separating them. This CDR3 comprises 11 residues. CDR3 coding DNA: TGTGCCAGTAGTATTGTCAATGAGCAGTTCTTC. Amino acids: CASSIVNEQFF.

This clonotype was found a few times. The chain employs TRBV20-1 and TRBJ2-1; 16 nucleotides align to TRBD2. Germline V gene lookup returns CDR1 DFQATT and CDR2 SNEGSKA (reference sequence). The CDR3 extends over 18 amino acids. Trimming took 1 base from V and 7 from J; bases not matched to a gene: 10. CDR3 sequence reads: CSARGPGLAGGLDNEQFF. CDR3 DNA sequence: TGCAGTGCTAGAGGGCCGGGACTAGCGGGAGGGCTTGATAATGAGCAGTTCTTC.

This clonotype was picked up a small number of times. The rearrangement links TRBV20-1 to TRBJ1-5; D gene unclear. From germline, CDR1 is DFQATT and CDR2 SNEGSKA (reference sequence). This CDR3 has 13 residues. V was clipped by 3 bases and J by 7 bases, with 13 bases between them. CDR3 DNA: TGCAGTGCTAGGGGGAACAGCGACCAGCCCCAGCATTTT. Translation: CSARGNSDQPQHF.

The chain has TRBV14 and TRBJ1-1, with 8 bases identical to TRBD1. The J segment lost 3 bases and the V segment lost 0 bases, leaving 9 bases of the junction unmatched. The CDR3 has 17 residues. Germline V gives CDR1 SGHDN, CDR2 FVKESK. The CDR3 nucleotides are TGTGCCAGCAGCCAAGATTTTAGGACAGGGAAGGACACTGAAGCTTTCTTT. Translated: CASSQDFRTGKDTEAFF. Filled out from reference TRBV14 and TRBJ1-1, the complete variable domain reads EAGVTQFPSHSVIEKGQTVTLRCDPISGHDNLYWYRRVMGKEIKFLLHFVKESKQDESGMPNNRFLAERTGGTYSTLKVQPAELEDSGVYFCASSQDFRTGKDTEAFFGQGTRLTVV.

This clonotype was picked up many times. The chain couples TRBV7-2 to TRBJ2-1; tentative D call: TRBD2 (7 bases). CDR1 and CDR2 (germline): SGHTA, FQGNSA. This CDR3 has 16 amino acids. V was trimmed by 0 bases and J by 7 bases, leaving 16 bases between them. The CDR3 DNA reads as TGTGCCAGCAGCTTAGCGGGGGGAGGGGGAGCGAATGAGCAGTTCTTC. Translation gives CASSLAGGGGANEQFF.

J is TRBJ2-2 and V is TRBV7-9; D is possibly TRBD1 (6 bases). The CDR3 is 15 amino acids. V lost 6 bases, J lost 2 bases, and 13 bases lay in between. Germline CDR1 reads SEHNR; CDR2 reads FQNEAQ (reference sequence). For the CDR3, the DNA is TGTGCCAGCAGTGATCTACAGGGTAACACCGGGGAGCTGTTTTTT. As protein: CASSDLQGNTGELFF.

The CDR3 bases are TGCAGTGCTAGAGATGCGCGGGAGGGCCCCTACGAGCAGTACTTC. Encoded protein: CSARDAREGPYEQYF. The genes are TRBV20-1 and TRBJ2-7, with 9 nucleotides matching TRBD2. Trimming took 0 bases from V and 2 from J; bases not matched to a gene: 5. Germline V gives CDR1 DFQATT, CDR2 SNEGSKA (reference sequence). The CDR3 spans 15 residues.

This clonotype was seen many times. The chain links TRBV24-1 to TRBJ2-2, with D perhaps matching TRBD2 (6 bases). Germline assignment: CDR1 KGHDR and CDR2 SFDVKD. Trimming cost V 1 base and J 5 bases, with 16 bases left between them. CDR3 size: 17 residues. This CDR3 reads CATSDLRVGGTTGELFF. In DNA, the CDR3 is TGTGCCACCAGTGATTTAAGGGTCGGCGGGACGACCGGGGAGCTGTTTTTT.

This clonotype was seen repeatedly, ten times or more. This chain uses TRBV7-8 with TRBJ2-1; D gene ambiguous. V was pared by 0 bases and J by 1 base, with 19 bases between. This CDR3 has 19 amino acids. Germline CDR1 and CDR2: SGHVS and FQNEAQ. The CDR3 nucleotides read TGTGCCAGCAGCTTAGCGTCCGGCCGAGGATTGAGTTCCTACAATGAGCAGTTCTTC. Encoded protein: CASSLASGRGLSSYNEQFF. Together with reference TRBV7-8 and TRBJ2-1, the CDR3 gives the full variable domain: GAGVSQSPRYKVAKRGQDVALRCDPISGHVSLFWYQQALGQGPEFLTYFQNEAQLDKSGLPSDRFFAERPEGSVSTLKIQRTQQEDSAVYLCASSLASGRGLSSYNEQFFGPGTRLTVL.

This sequence joins TRBV3-1 and TRBJ2-1; 9 bases match TRBD2. This CDR3 contains 17 residues. Germline values: CDR1 LGHDT, CDR2 YNNKEL (reference sequence). V shed 3 bases and J 8 bases; nucleotides not matched to a gene: 14. Here the CDR3 DNA reads TGTGCCAGCAGCCACGTACGACTAGCGGCCCCCATGGATGAGCAGTTCTTC. The encoded protein is CASSHVRLAAPMDEQFF.

This clonotype has only a few counts. The chain joins TRBV2 to TRBJ1-5; 9 bases line up with TRBD1. After removal of 1 base from V and 12 bases from J, the junction contained 16 bases not matched to a gene. CDR3 length: 17 amino acids. The germline V gene encodes CDR1 SNHLY and CDR2 FYNNEI. The CDR3: CASSEEGLGTGRRLQHF. The CDR3 nucleotides read TGTGCCAGCAGTGAAGAAGGTCTCGGGACAGGGCGCCGACTCCAGCATTTT.

In its sample, this clonotype was seen many times. The CDR3 nucleotides read TGTGCCAGCAGTTTGGGACTAGCGGGACGCGAGCAGTACTTC. Amino acids: CASSLGLAGREQYF. V is TRBV12-3 or TRBV12-4 and J is TRBJ2-7; 13 bases align to TRBD2. This CDR3 contains 14 residues. J lost 6 bases, V lost 3 bases, and 2 bases had no gene match.

This clonotype was found many times. The chain employs TRBV6-1 and TRBJ1-5; a possible D gene is TRBD1 (5 bases). The length of the CDR3 is 11 residues. Trimming took off 3 bases at V and 11 bases at J, with 8 bases between the two ends. Germline-derived CDR1 and CDR2 are MNHNS and SASEGT. The chain's CDR3 is CASSDLGAQHF. The CDR3 DNA is TGTGCCAGCAGTGATTTGGGGGCCCAGCATTTT.